The T cell receptor (beta chain) under discussion was sequenced for a study of cytomegalovirus exposure and HLA in healthy donors. Study-wide points: CMV serostatus stood as the only immune exposure information on hand. The authors enumerated over 150 TCR beta chains as linked to cytomegalovirus.

Comments on this clone: Antigen: not known.

PCR was performed using 60 Vbeta and 13 Jbeta primers. Sequenced by immunoSEQ multiplex PCR; TCRdb stores in-frame clones only, minus some. The sample gives under 95,000 clones, less than 85% of which show up once; 5.3% is in the top ten. Germline CDR1 is SGHDN and CDR2 is FVKESK. This CDR3 comprises 15 residues. V was pared by 5 bases and J by 5 bases, with 10 bases of the junction left unmatched. The sequence was collected from a man aged 25 to 40 in good health and CMV-seropositive. The sample comprised PBMCs. This chain connects TRBV14 to TRBJ1-2, with TRBD1 identical over 8 bases. This chain's CDR3 is CASSKGGTGIYGYTF. The CDR3 DNA follows: TGTGCCAGCAGCAAGGGCGGGACAGGCATTTATGGCTACACCTTC.